This record covers a single TCR beta chain. The antigen remains undetermined. Deep-level assay runs were performed. Here immunoSEQ multiplex PCR was the method, and the copy in TCRdb shows in-frame clones only, minus some. The data show 1.5 million to 1.9 million clones, with approximately 98% seen just once and around 0.47% held by the top ten. Adult Caucasians living in Nashville, Tennessee made up all of the donors. The sample is drawn from a study of shared clonotypes between healthy human individuals. At the level of the study: The cohort comprised a couple of women and three men. Their ages spanned 18 to 49 years. Study results and limitations: Researchers found naive subsets generally carried larger estimated richness than memory subsets.

The CDR3 runs to 15 residues. Trimming at V came to 2 bases and at J to 8 bases, leaving 8 bases not matched to a gene. From germline, CDR1 is MNHNY and CDR2 SVGAGI (reference sequence). This receptor was taken from a man between 25 and 39 years old in good health. Sequenced material: naive CD4+ T cells sorted from blood. Subset of the sample: CD45RA+ positively selected. The V and J genes are TRBV6-6 and TRBJ2-2, with 7 bases that match TRBD2. This chain's CDR3 is CASSYTLGGEGELFF. CDR3 nucleotide sequence: TGTGCCAGCAGTTACACCCTTGGGGGGGAAGGGGAGCTGTTTTTT.